What follows are 21 T cell receptor beta chains derived from one specimen sequenced in a study of blood T cell repertoires in COVID-19. Repertoires were generated with immunoSEQ multiplex PCR, while TCRdb's copy carries only in-frame clones and drops some. The sample carries roughly 210,000 clones, roughly nine tenths recorded once. Material: peripheral blood. The receptor source for this set is a man in his 70s with acute or convalescent COVID-19.

This clone was detected only once. The chain combines TRBV28 with TRBJ1-5, with D perhaps matching TRBD1 (6 bases). Germline values: CDR1 MDHEN, CDR2 SYDVKM. Between the trimmed V and J ends, which lost 6 bases and 7 bases, there was a span of 16 bases. The CDR3 is 14 amino acids. CDR3 in DNA: TGTGCCAGCAGAGACGAACAGGGTTTCCAGCCCCAGCATTTT. This encodes CASRDEQGFQPQHF.

The V and J genes are TRBV3-1 (or the pseudogene TRBV3-2) and TRBJ2-3; 8 bases are a match to TRBD2. J gave up 3 bases and V 4 bases, and 3 bases lay outside the gene matches. Germline CDR1 LGHDT, CDR2 YNNKEL (reference sequence). The CDR3 loop spans 14 amino acids. CDR3 loop: CASSRTSLTDTQYF. In nucleotides, the CDR3 is TGTGCCAGCAGCCGGACTAGCCTTACAGATACGCAGTATTTT.

The V and J genes are TRBV9 and TRBJ1-5; D unresolved. Germline lookup yields CDR1 SGDLS and CDR2 YYNGEE. The CDR3 covers 14 residues. V was clipped by 4 bases and J by 6 bases, with 14 bases between them. Here the CDR3 DNA reads TGTGCCAGCAGCTCCCACCCCACGGGTCAGCCCCAGCATTTT. This translates into CASSSHPTGQPQHF.

The V call is TRBV4-1, the J call TRBJ2-7; maybe TRBD1 (6 bases). The CDR3 is made up of 16 amino acids. V was pared by 0 bases and J by 2 bases, with 14 bases between. In germline, CDR1 is MGHRA, CDR2 YSYEKL. The CDR3, as DNA: TGCGCCAGCAGCCAAGATGCCACGGACAGAGCCTACGAGCAGTACTTC. Translating it yields CASSQDATDRAYEQYF.

This chain uses TRBV18 with TRBJ2-3, with 9 bases aligning to TRBD2. Trimming at V came to 5 bases and at J to 2 bases, leaving 8 bases not matched to a gene. This CDR3 has 16 amino acids. Germline assignment: CDR1 KGHSH and CDR2 LQKENI. The CDR3 bases are TGTGCCAGCTCAGCGAGACTAGCGGATCTCACAGATACGCAGTATTTT. It translates to CASSARLADLTDTQYF. The whole variable domain, remainder taken from reference TRBV18 and TRBJ2-3, is NAGVMQNPRHLVRRRGQEARLRCSPMKGHSHVYWYRQLPEEGLKFMVYLQKENIIDESGMPKERFSAEFPKEGPSILRIQQVVRGDSAAYFCASSARLADLTDTQYFGPGTRLTVL.

The CDR3 coding sequence is TGTGCCAGCAGAACCCGCGATGTCGTAGACACTGAAGCTTTCTTT. Its protein is CASRTRDVVDTEAFF. The chain combines TRBV21-1 with TRBJ1-1. TRBV21-1 is a pseudogene. The length of the CDR3 is 15 residues.

The chain employs TRBV9 and TRBJ2-3; 7 bases map to TRBD2. CDR1 is SGDLS and CDR2 is YYNGEE in the germline V gene. With V trimmed by 0 bases and J by 6 bases, 4 bases remained unmatched. The length of the CDR3 is 14 residues. The CDR3 loop is CASSVVTSSDTQYF. The CDR3, as DNA: TGTGCCAGCAGCGTAGTGACTAGCAGTGATACGCAGTATTTT.

The rearrangement links TRBV18 to TRBJ2-7; the D gene is possibly TRBD2 (6 bases). Germline-derived CDR1 and CDR2 are KGHSH and LQKENI. V gave up 6 bases and J gave up 6 bases, with 18 bases separating them. The CDR3 spans 14 residues. The CDR3 nucleotides are TGTGCCAGCTCTCCCACGCCCGCGGGGAGCGAGCAGTACTTC. The encoded protein is CASSPTPAGSEQYF.

CDR3 in amino acids: CASSPPGIGANSPLHF. The CDR3 DNA follows: TGTGCCAGCTCACCACCAGGGATAGGGGCTAATTCACCCCTCCACTTT. The chain links TRBV18 to TRBJ1-6; possibly TRBD1 for D (5 bases). V lost 0 bases to trimming and J lost 6 bases, with 12 bases between them. The CDR3 is 16 residues long. CDR1 KGHSH and CDR2 LQKENI come from the germline V gene.

The chain uses TRBV7-9 and TRBJ1-4; D call uncertain. The germline V gene has CDR1 SEHNR and CDR2 FQNEAQ (reference sequence). This CDR3 contains 15 residues. With 5 bases removed from V and 7 bases from J, the gap between germline ends came to 17 bases. The CDR3 coding sequence is TGTGCCAGCAGCGGTGGCGGGATGCCGTCTGAAAAACTGTTTTTT. It codes for CASSGGGMPSEKLFF. Combining the CDR3 with reference TRBV7-9 and TRBJ1-4 gives the whole variable domain DTGVSQNPRHKITKRGQNVTFRCDPISEHNRLYWYRQTLGQGPEFLTYFQNEAQLEKSRLLSDRFSAERPKGSFSTLEIQRTEQGDSAMYLCASSGGGMPSEKLFFGSGTQLSVL.

The chain joins TRBV7-2 to TRBJ2-7; D unresolved. V was cut by 2 bases and J by 2 bases, with 13 bases left in between. The V gene's germline CDR1 is SGHTA and CDR2 FQGNSA. CDR3 length: 15 amino acids. CDR3 DNA: TGTGCCAGCAGCTTATCCCAGCGATCAGCCTACGAGCAGTACTTC. Its translation is CASSLSQRSAYEQYF.

As DNA, the CDR3 is TGTGCCAGCTCACCCGGGACAGGGGACTATGGCTACACCTTC. This sequence encodes CASSPGTGDYGYTF. The V gene is TRBV18, the J gene TRBJ1-2; TRBD1 matches at 10 bases. V lost 3 bases and J lost 3; bases outside the gene matches: 1. Germline-derived CDR1 and CDR2 are KGHSH and LQKENI. The CDR3 is 14 amino acids.

V gene TRBV12-3 or TRBV12-4 combines with J gene TRBJ1-1; no definite D call. V lost 3 bases and J 6 bases, leaving 5 bases between the germline ends. The CDR3 consists of 11 residues. CDR3 coding DNA: TGTGCCAGCAGTTTTTACTCTGAAGCTTTCTTT. Translating gives CASSFYSEAFF.

The V call is TRBV7-2, the J call TRBJ2-3; 7 bases map to TRBD2. Germline CDR1 reads SGHTA; CDR2 reads FQGNSA. The CDR3 length is 16 residues. Unmatched junction bases numbered 7, after V lost 1 base and J lost 3 bases. CDR3 loop: CASSLDPGGGTDTQYF. The DNA for the CDR3 is TGTGCCAGCAGCTTAGATCCGGGAGGAGGAACAGATACGCAGTATTTT.

The J gene is TRBJ2-1, the V gene TRBV6-2 or TRBV6-3; D gene unclear. Trimming shortened V by 6 bases and J by 4 bases, and 10 bases separated the two germline ends. The CDR3 is made up of 13 amino acids. The germline gives CDR1 MNHEY, CDR2 SVGEGT. CDR3 nucleotides: TGTGCCAGCAGCCACCTAGATTACAATGAGCAGTTCTTC. Encoded protein: CASSHLDYNEQFF.

Only one count was recorded for this clone. The gene calls are TRBV2 and TRBJ1-1; perhaps TRBD1 as D (5 bases). Per germline, CDR1 SNHLY and CDR2 FYNNEI. Trimming pared 8 bases from V and 0 bases from J, leaving 10 bases between. CDR3 length: 13 amino acids. CDR3 loop: CASSGLLNTEAFF. The CDR3 DNA reads TGTGCCAGCTCGGGACTCTTGAACACTGAAGCTTTCTTT.

The J gene is TRBJ2-3, the V gene TRBV5-6, with 10 bases lining up with TRBD2. With V trimmed by 0 bases and J by 0 bases, 7 bases remained unmatched. CDR3 length: 18 amino acids. The germline V gene has CDR1 SGHDT and CDR2 YYEEEE. The CDR3 here is CASSLVGLAVSSTDTQYF. The DNA of the CDR3 is TGTGCCAGCAGCTTGGTAGGACTAGCGGTCTCTAGCACAGATACGCAGTATTTT.

The V and J genes are TRBV18 and TRBJ2-7, with 9 nucleotides matching TRBD2. J was trimmed by 5 bases and V by 0 bases; bases with no gene match: 8. CDR3 length: 16 residues. Germline V lookup: CDR1 KGHSH, CDR2 LQKENI. CDR3: CASSPPALAGINEQYF. For the CDR3, the DNA is TGTGCCAGCTCACCACCGGCCCTAGCGGGAATCAACGAGCAGTACTTC.

The V gene is TRBV12-3 or TRBV12-4, the J gene TRBJ1-5; D is unclear. Trimming stripped 5 bases from V and 4 bases from J, with 9 bases between. The CDR3 is made up of 13 amino acids. This CDR3 is CASSLGQNQPQHF. The DNA of the CDR3 is TGTGCCAGCAGTCTCGGTCAAAATCAGCCCCAGCATTTT.

J is TRBJ2-6 and V is TRBV5-1; D is perhaps TRBD1 (5 bases). The germline V and J ends were trimmed by 1 base and 0 bases, with 11 bases remaining between them. The CDR3 extends over 17 amino acids. Looked up from germline, CDR1 is SGHRS and CDR2 is YFSETQ. Here the CDR3 reads CASSLTGGSSGANVLTF. As DNA, the CDR3 is TGCGCCAGCAGCTTGACAGGCGGAAGCTCTGGGGCCAACGTCCTGACTTTC.

The chain carries TRBV11-2 and TRBJ1-6, with D unresolved. Germline V gene data show CDR1 as SGHAT and CDR2 as FQNNGV. The length of the CDR3 is 12 residues. V was shortened by 5 bases and J by 8 bases, with 7 bases between the two germline ends. The CDR3 DNA sequence: TGTGCCAGCAGCCCCCCCGATTCACCCCTCCACTTT. Translation gives CASSPPDSPLHF.